The 4 T cell receptor beta chains given below trace back to one sample, sequenced in a study of HIV-infected patients and healthy controls (dated 2014 in TCRdb). The library was made by 5' RACE. TCRdb lists the instrument as Illumina MiSeq. 400 to 550 ng RNA was reverse transcribed with SuperScript III using primers against the alpha and beta constant regions. Separate libraries for the alpha and beta chains were generated through chain-specific third strand synthesis that incorporated multiplexing indices. TCRdb itself trimmed the public reads at Q25 with fastp, ran MiXCR and retained productive beta chains. Each record represents a unique CDR3 protein, reported with the most common genes and DNA among its rows. Counted in this sample were roughly 7,700 distinct CDR3 sequences; about 5.9% of them appeared once. Clones ranked in the top ten supply around a fifth of the sample. Since whole blood was used without any cell fractionation, the repertoire reflected all peripheral T cells in unsorted form.

Sequencing was performed on blood, taken before antiretroviral therapy. Receptors were obtained from an adult with HIV infection.

This clonotype was picked up a small number of times. The rearrangement uses TRBV27 and TRBJ1-6, with a possible D match to TRBD1 (5 bases). Germline CDR1 and CDR2: MNHEY and SMNVEV (reference sequence). V dropped 3 bases and J dropped 4 bases, with 13 bases sitting between them. CDR3 size: 16 residues. This CDR3 reads CASSLLGGLYNSPLHF. The CDR3 bases are TGTGCCAGCAGTTTGTTGGGGGGTCTATATAATTCACCCCTCCACTTT.

The rearrangement uses TRBV7-2 and TRBJ2-7; unclear D gene. Between the trimmed V and J ends, which lost 3 bases and 2 bases, there was a span of 8 bases. This CDR3 contains 13 residues. Germline lookup yields CDR1 SGHTA and CDR2 FQGNSA. DNA of the CDR3: TGTGCCAGCAGCTTCGCCGCCGCCTACGAGCAGTACTTC. This gives the protein CASSFAAAYEQYF. Full variable domain (rest looked up from reference TRBV7-2 and TRBJ2-7): GAGVSQSPSNKVTEKGKDVELRCDPISGHTALYWYRQSLGQGLEFLIYFQGNSAPDKSGLPSDRFSAERTGGSVSTLTIQRTQQEDSAVYLCASSFAAAYEQYFGPGTRLTVT.

This clonotype is medium-sized in the sample. This chain uses TRBV20-1 with TRBJ2-2; D call uncertain. Trimming took off 5 bases at V and 1 base at J, with 8 bases between the two ends. Germline values: CDR1 DFQATT, CDR2 SNEGSKA (reference sequence). CDR3 length equals 13 residues. The DNA of the CDR3 is TGCAGTGCTGCCTCATTGAACACCGGGGAGCTGTTTTTT. Translation gives CSAASLNTGELFF.

This clonotype showed up just a few times. V gene TRBV20-1 combines with J gene TRBJ2-7; D unresolved. This CDR3 region has 14 residues. The V gene lost 3 bases and the J gene lost 2 bases, with 14 bases spanning the gap. Germline CDR1 and CDR2: DFQATT and SNEGSKA (reference sequence). CDR3 residues: CSASSTENTYEQYF. DNA of the CDR3: TGCAGTGCTAGCTCCACTGAAAATACCTACGAGCAGTACTTC.